The 23 T cell receptor beta chains below all came from one sample that was sequenced in a study of blood T cell repertoires in COVID-19. This table comes from immunoSEQ multiplex PCR, and its TCRdb copy is limited to in-frame clones, with some not included. Among about 69,000 clones listed, around 86% were seen once. Sequencing used peripheral blood. The receptors were sampled from a man older than 75 with acute or convalescent COVID-19.

This clone was recorded a few times. The chain combines TRBV5-1 with TRBJ2-2; 14 positions agree with TRBD2. Germline assignment: CDR1 SGHRS and CDR2 YFSETQ. Trimming at V came to 6 bases and at J to 7 bases, leaving 14 bases not matched to a gene. CDR3 length: 18 amino acids. CDR3 residues: CASNRFSGTSGRVGELFF. CDR3 coding DNA: TGCGCCAGCAACAGATTTTCCGGGACTAGCGGGAGAGTCGGGGAGCTGTTTTTT.

This chain uses TRBV12-3 or TRBV12-4 with TRBJ2-3; 14 nucleotides match TRBD2. With 5 bases clipped from V and 9 bases from J, the junction kept 1 base outside the gene matches. The CDR3 spans 13 residues. The CDR3 region has the DNA TGTGCCAGCAGTGGGACTAGCGGGAGCACGCAGTATTTT. Encoded protein: CASSGTSGSTQYF.

V gene TRBV3-1 (or the pseudogene TRBV3-2) combines with J gene TRBJ2-2, with D possibly being TRBD2 (6 bases). The germline V gene has CDR1 LGHDT and CDR2 YNNKEL (reference sequence). V lost 4 bases, J lost 2 bases, and 14 bases lay in between. This CDR3 region has 16 residues. CDR3 in DNA: TGTGCCAGCAGCCCCCGACTAGTTACTAACACCGGGGAGCTGTTTTTT. Translating gives CASSPRLVTNTGELFF.

The chain carries TRBV19 and TRBJ2-7, with TRBD1 matching over 9 bases. There are 13 residues in the CDR3. The V segment lost 3 bases and the J segment 8 bases; nucleotides outside the gene matches: 5. Looked up from germline, CDR1 is LNHDA and CDR2 is SQIVND (reference sequence). In nucleotides, the CDR3 is TGTGCCAGTAGTATGGACAGGGGATTTCAGCAGTACTTC. Its translation is CASSMDRGFQQYF.

This clone was counted only a few times. This chain links TRBV19 with TRBJ1-2; the match to TRBD1 covers 9 bases. Trimming cost V 0 bases and J 8 bases; bases outside gene matches: 7. CDR1 is LNHDA and CDR2 is SQIVND in the germline V gene (reference sequence). There are 15 residues in the CDR3. The CDR3 reads CASSIDHTGGYGYTF. CDR3 nucleotide sequence: TGTGCCAGTAGTATAGATCACACAGGGGGCTACGGCTACACCTTC.

The chain employs TRBV18 and TRBJ1-6, with TRBD1 identical over 7 bases. The CDR3 consists of 15 residues. Trimming took 6 bases from V and 7 from J; bases not matched to a gene: 9. Per the germline V gene, CDR1 is KGHSH and CDR2 is LQKENI. CDR3 nucleotides: TGTGCCAGCTCGTTAACCGGGACAGAGAATTCACCCCTCCACTTT. Translation: CASSLTGTENSPLHF.

Turning to this clone: The limits of the CDR3 on the DNA are not certain, so only TCRdb's listed CDR3 is given. This chain links TRBV28 with TRBJ1-2; TRBD1 was called by the table and not checked on the DNA. The CDR3 adds up to 14 amino acids, both ends counted. CDR1 is MDHEN, CDR2 SYDVKM, per germline. The CDR3 sequence is CASSSSPGAVGYTF.

The chain is built from TRBV7-2 and TRBJ2-3; D not resolved. The CDR3 spans 12 residues. Looked up from germline, CDR1 is SGHTA and CDR2 is FQGNSA. The V gene lost 4 bases and the J gene lost 5 bases, with 7 bases spanning the gap. This CDR3 reads CASSYALDTQYF. Written as DNA, the CDR3 is TGTGCCAGCAGCTACGCGCTAGATACGCAGTATTTT. The variable domain in full, with the rest retrieved from reference TRBV7-2 and TRBJ2-3, is GAGVSQSPSNKVTEKGKDVELRCDPISGHTALYWYRQSLGQGLEFLIYFQGNSAPDKSGLPSDRFSAERTGGSVSTLTIQRTQQEDSAVYLCASSYALDTQYFGPGTRLTVL.

This clone was seen more than once but under ten times. The rearrangement joins TRBV7-2 to TRBJ1-2; the D gene is possibly TRBD1 (5 bases). CDR3 length: 15 residues. With 7 bases removed from V and 4 bases from J, the gap between germline ends came to 19 bases. The germline gives CDR1 SGHTA, CDR2 FQGNSA. The CDR3 sequence is CASNTGWSTAYGYTF. CDR3 bases: TGTGCCAGCAACACTGGGTGGTCGACAGCCTATGGCTACACCTTC. Full variable domain (rest looked up from reference TRBV7-2 and TRBJ1-2): GAGVSQSPSNKVTEKGKDVELRCDPISGHTALYWYRQSLGQGLEFLIYFQGNSAPDKSGLPSDRFSAERTGGSVSTLTIQRTQQEDSAVYLCASNTGWSTAYGYTFGSGTRLTVV.

This rearrangement joins TRBV7-6 to TRBJ2-3; 7 bases align to TRBD2. Germline loops: CDR1 SGHVS, CDR2 FNYEAQ. This CDR3 has 15 residues. With 6 bases clipped from V and 5 bases from J, the junction kept 11 bases outside the gene matches. CDR3 in DNA: TGTGCCAGCAGGGAATGGGCGGGAGTGGGAGATACGCAGTATTTT. Its protein is CASREWAGVGDTQYF.

J is TRBJ2-5 and V is TRBV5-6, with 7 bases matching TRBD1. CDR3 length equals 15 residues. With V trimmed by 7 bases and J by 5 bases, 14 bases remained unmatched. Germline CDR1 SGHDT, CDR2 YYEEEE. CDR3 loop: CASAQGPRGGETQYF. CDR3 sequence (DNA): TGTGCCAGCGCCCAAGGACCCAGAGGGGGCGAGACCCAGTACTTC.

The J gene is TRBJ1-5, the V gene TRBV3-1 (or the pseudogene TRBV3-2), with D hard to call. CDR3 length: 13 residues. Germline V gene sequence: CDR1 LGHDT, CDR2 YNNKEL (reference sequence). V was cut by 3 bases and J by 3 bases, with 6 bases left in between. CDR3 coding DNA: TGTGCCAGCAGCCACTTAAACAATCAGCCCCAGCATTTT. Its protein is CASSHLNNQPQHF.

The chain uses TRBV5-8 and TRBJ2-2; D gene ambiguous. Per the germline V gene, CDR1 is SGHTS and CDR2 is YDEGEE. V gave up 1 base and J gave up 2 bases, with 6 bases separating them. The CDR3 length is 14 residues. The CDR3 here is CASSLSSNTGELFF. The CDR3 region has the DNA TGTGCCAGCAGCTTGTCTTCCAACACCGGGGAGCTGTTTTTT.

This clone was counted a single time. The chain joins TRBV11-1 to TRBJ2-4, with 10 bases lining up with TRBD1. Germline CDR1 and CDR2: SGHAT and FQDESV (reference sequence). Trimming cost V 5 bases and J 9 bases; bases outside gene matches: 7. The CDR3 is 14 residues long. The DNA for the CDR3 is TGTGCCAGCAGCCCGCGGGACAGGGGCGGCATTCAGTACTTC. Translated, it gives CASSPRDRGGIQYF.

The chain carries TRBV7-2 and TRBJ1-1; D remains unclear. Germline V gene sequence: CDR1 SGHTA, CDR2 FQGNSA. V gave up 6 bases and J gave up 1 base, with 9 bases separating them. The CDR3 is 13 residues long. The CDR3 coding sequence is TGTGCCAGCAGTTCGACGGGGAACACTGAAGCTTTCTTT. Translated, it gives CASSSTGNTEAFF.

This clone is a singleton in its sample. This chain links TRBV3-1 (or the pseudogene TRBV3-2) with TRBJ2-7; D possibly corresponds to TRBD1 (7 bases). The ends were cut back, 3 bases at V and 5 bases at J, with 17 bases in the middle. The CDR3 contains 15 residues. Germline V gene data show CDR1 as LGHDT and CDR2 as YNNKEL (reference sequence). CDR3 protein: CASSQNPQGGDEQYF. CDR3 bases: TGTGCCAGCAGCCAGAACCCCCAGGGGGGCGACGAGCAGTACTTC.

This sequence joins TRBV10-1 and TRBJ2-7, with D maybe TRBD2 (5 bases). Between the trimmed V and J ends, which lost 1 base and 11 bases, there was a span of 12 bases. CDR1 is WNHNN, CDR2 SYGVQD, per germline (reference sequence). The CDR3 consists of 12 residues. The CDR3 coding sequence is TGCGCCAGCAGTGAGTACCCACCCGGGGAGTACTTC. Amino acids: CASSEYPPGEYF.

The CDR3 sequence: CASSSGQSYQETQYF. CDR3 DNA: TGTGCCAGCAGTTCGGGACAGTCGTACCAAGAGACCCAGTACTTC. V and J are TRBV6-5 and TRBJ2-5, with 7 bases fitting TRBD1. Germline V CDR1 and CDR2: MNHEY, SVGAGI. V shed 4 bases, J shed 0 bases, and the junction held 5 bases outside the gene matches. The CDR3 sequence is 15 residues long.

This sequence joins TRBV19 and TRBJ1-5, with D hard to call. The CDR3 has 16 residues. V lost 2 bases and J lost 9, with 20 bases in between. In germline, CDR1 is LNHDA, CDR2 SQIVND (reference sequence). CDR3 residues: CASSIKRIRSGPPQHF. For the CDR3, the DNA is TGTGCCAGTAGTATAAAGAGGATTAGAAGCGGGCCGCCCCAGCATTTT.

This clone was seen once. The chain recombines TRBV11-3 with TRBJ2-5, with 8 bases that match TRBD1. From germline, CDR1 is SGHNT and CDR2 YENEEA. The V segment lost 1 base and the J segment 4 bases; nucleotides outside the gene matches: 8. The CDR3 extends over 16 amino acids. The CDR3 nucleotides read TGTGCCAGCAGCTTAGGTGTCGGCAGGGGGCGAGAGACCCAGTACTTC. Translating it yields CASSLGVGRGRETQYF.

The gene calls are TRBV30 and TRBJ1-5; D possibly corresponds to TRBD1 (5 bases). V lost 4 bases and J lost 2, with 12 bases in between. Germline lookup yields CDR1 GTSNPN and CDR2 SVGIG (reference sequence). The CDR3 is made up of 14 amino acids. DNA of the CDR3: TGTGCCTGGACCCAGGGATCGGGCAATCAGCCCCAGCATTTT. Its translation: CAWTQGSGNQPQHF. Drawing the rest from reference TRBV30 and TRBJ1-5, the complete variable domain is SQTIHQWPATLVQPVGSPLSLECTVEGTSNPNLYWYRQAAGRGLQLLFYSVGIGQISSEVPQNLSASRPQDRQFILSSKKLLLSDSGFYLCAWTQGSGNQPQHFGDGTRLSIL.

The rearrangement links TRBV9 to TRBJ1-1, with D perhaps TRBD1 (6 bases). The CDR3 has 14 amino acids. In germline, CDR1 is SGDLS, CDR2 YYNGEE. V was pared by 5 bases and J by 3 bases, with 14 bases between. The CDR3 DNA sequence: TGTGCCAGCAGTGAGAACAGGGCTGACACTGAAGCTTTCTTT. Encoded protein: CASSENRADTEAFF. The whole variable domain, filled in from reference TRBV9 and TRBJ1-1, reads DSGVTQTPKHLITATGQRVTLRCSPRSGDLSVYWYQQSLDQGLQFLIQYYNGEERAKGNILERFSAQQFPDLHSELNLSSLELGDSALYFCASSENRADTEAFFGQGTRLTVV.

The chain carries TRBV11-2 and TRBJ1-2; D might be TRBD1 (5 bases). CDR1 and CDR2 from the germline V gene are SGHAT and FQNNGV. V was pared by 8 bases and J by 2 bases, with 9 bases between. There are 12 residues in the CDR3. The CDR3 here is CASGSGNYGYTF. The CDR3 nucleotides read TGTGCCAGCGGATCAGGGAACTATGGCTACACCTTC.